These T cell receptor beta chains were read from a single sample in a study of T-cell reconstitution after alpha-beta-depleted transplantation in children. TCRdb passed the PCR reads through MiXCR, listing each CDR3 protein once. The sample records around 3,000 distinct CDR3 sequences, 20% being singletons. This specimen was PBMCs, mostly from graft donor cells, taken 60 days after TCRalphabeta/CD19-depleted stem cell transplant. Every receptor here comes from a female patient aged 10-17 years who had a stem cell transplant for acute lymphoblastic leukemia, so the T cells may come from the graft donor. Both conserved end residues are part of each CDR3. A D gene is named only where the DNA matches it firmly. Only some rows state a clone size, as once, few, many or a class for expanded clones.

j_gene: TRBJ2-7; v_gene: TRBV20-1; abundance: many; d_gene: NA; CDR3nt: TGCAGTGCTAGGGTCAGCTCCTACGAGCAGTACTTC; CDR3aa: CSARVSSYEQYF
j_gene: TRBJ1-3; v_gene: TRBV6-1; abundance: NA; d_gene: NA; CDR3nt: TGTGCCAGCAGGAAAACAGGCTCTACTCTGGAAACCACCATATATTTT; CDR3aa: CASRKTGSTLETTIYF
j_gene: TRBJ2-1; v_gene: TRBV20-1; abundance: NA; d_gene: TRBD2; CDR3nt: TGCAGTGCTAGAGACTTAGAGTTGGAGGGTTGGACTAGCCGACTACACAATGAGCAGTTCTTC; CDR3aa: CSARDLELEGWTSRLHNEQFF
j_gene: TRBJ2-7; v_gene: TRBV12-3/TRBV12-4; abundance: large; d_gene: TRBD1; CDR3nt: TGTGCCAGCAGACGGGGACAGATCTCCTACGAGCAGTACTTC; CDR3aa: CASRRGQISYEQYF
j_gene: TRBJ2-2; v_gene: TRBV5-6; abundance: many; d_gene: TRBD2; CDR3nt: TGTGCCAGCAGCTTACGGGGGGGCGGCACCGGGGAGCTGTTTTTT; CDR3aa: CASSLRGGGTGELFF
j_gene: TRBJ2-7; v_gene: TRBV7-9; abundance: many; d_gene: NA; CDR3nt: TGTGCCAGCAGCTTTCCGGGACCCTACGAGCAGTACTTC; CDR3aa: CASSFPGPYEQYF
j_gene: TRBJ2-5; v_gene: TRBV7-2; abundance: many; d_gene: TRBD2; CDR3nt: TGTGCCAGCAGCTTAGCGCCCCGACTAGCGGGAGTGGGGGCGGAAGAGACCCAGTACTTC; CDR3aa: CASSLAPRLAGVGAEETQYF
j_gene: TRBJ1-5; v_gene: TRBV12-3/TRBV12-4; abundance: many; d_gene: TRBD1; CDR3nt: TGTGCCAGCAGTTTTCGGACAGGGGAAGGTCAGCCCCAGCATTTT; CDR3aa: CASSFRTGEGQPQHF
j_gene: TRBJ2-1; v_gene: TRBV14; abundance: many; d_gene: TRBD1; CDR3nt: TGTGCCAGCAGCCTAGGGGGCGGATGGAATGAGCAGTTCTTC; CDR3aa: CASSLGGGWNEQFF
j_gene: TRBJ2-7; v_gene: TRBV7-9; abundance: medium-sized; d_gene: NA; CDR3nt: TGTGCCAGCAGCCAAACTAACTTTGGCGAGCAGTACTTC; CDR3aa: CASSQTNFGEQYF
j_gene: TRBJ2-5; v_gene: TRBV20-1; abundance: many; d_gene: TRBD2; CDR3nt: TGCAGTGCTAGCTTGGGTAGCGGGGCGCTAGAGACCCAGTACTTC; CDR3aa: CSASLGSGALETQYF
j_gene: TRBJ2-3; v_gene: TRBV6-1; abundance: NA; d_gene: NA; CDR3nt: TGTGCCAGCGGAGGAGGTACTAGCACAGATACGCAGTATTTT; CDR3aa: CASGGGTSTDTQYF
j_gene: TRBJ2-5; v_gene: TRBV28; abundance: many; d_gene: NA; CDR3nt: TGTGCCAGCCTCGAGGGGCGGAAAGAGACCCAGTACTTC; CDR3aa: CASLEGRKETQYF
j_gene: TRBJ1-4; v_gene: TRBV15; abundance: medium-sized; d_gene: NA; CDR3nt: TGTGCCACCAGCCGCCGCAGGTCTCTTTACGAAAAACTGTTTTTT; CDR3aa: CATSRRRSLYEKLFF
j_gene: TRBJ2-7; v_gene: TRBV7-9; abundance: medium-sized; d_gene: NA; CDR3nt: TGTGCCAGCAGCGACGAAGGTTCCTACGAGCAGTACTTC; CDR3aa: CASSDEGSYEQYF
j_gene: TRBJ2-3; v_gene: TRBV7-3; abundance: many; d_gene: NA; CDR3nt: TGTGCCAGCAGCTTATCCGGCAGTACGCAGTATTTT; CDR3aa: CASSLSGSTQYF
j_gene: TRBJ2-3; v_gene: TRBV20-1; abundance: large; d_gene: TRBD2; CDR3nt: TGCAGTGCTTGGACTAGCGGGAGGACAGATACGCAGTATTTT; CDR3aa: CSAWTSGRTDTQYF
j_gene: TRBJ2-5; v_gene: TRBV12-5; abundance: many; d_gene: NA; CDR3nt: TGTGCTAGTGGTTTGATGTCAGGGGGGTACCAAGAGACCCAGTACTTC; CDR3aa: CASGLMSGGYQETQYF
j_gene: TRBJ2-3; v_gene: TRBV7-8; abundance: NA; d_gene: NA; CDR3nt: TGTGCCAGCAGCTATCCCGATAGCACAGATACGCAGTATTTT; CDR3aa: CASSYPDSTDTQYF
j_gene: TRBJ2-5; v_gene: TRBV15; abundance: many; d_gene: NA; CDR3nt: TGTGCCACCAGCAGGGGGACACACCTCGTCGAGACCCAGTACTTC; CDR3aa: CATSRGTHLVETQYF
j_gene: TRBJ2-5; v_gene: TRBV7-9; abundance: many; d_gene: TRBD1; CDR3nt: TGTGCCAGCAGCTGGGGGACAGAAGAGACCCAGTACTTC; CDR3aa: CASSWGTEETQYF
j_gene: TRBJ2-5; v_gene: TRBV4-3; abundance: NA; d_gene: TRBD1; CDR3nt: TGCGCCAGCAGCCGAGAGACAGGGAGCACCCAAGAGACCCAGTACTTC; CDR3aa: CASSRETGSTQETQYF
j_gene: TRBJ1-2; v_gene: TRBV29-1; abundance: medium-sized; d_gene: NA; CDR3nt: TGCAGCGTTGAAGTCTCGGGGGAGAGAGGCTACACCTTC; CDR3aa: CSVEVSGERGYTF
j_gene: TRBJ2-3; v_gene: TRBV6-4; abundance: many; d_gene: NA; CDR3nt: TGTGCCAGCAGTGACGGGAAGCTCATGGGAGATGATACGCAGTATTTT; CDR3aa: CASSDGKLMGDDTQYF